The 26 T cell receptor beta chains given below trace back to one sample, sequenced in a study of OX40 agonist ivuxolimab in advanced cancers. Using immunoSEQ multiplex PCR, the repertoire was profiled, and TCRdb retains in-frame clones only, with some absent. The data contain approximately 90,000 clones, under 95% of them singletons. The sample was CD4+ or CD8+ T cells sorted from blood, taken in a trial of the OX40 agonist ivuxolimab. All receptors come from an adult with an advanced solid tumor such as melanoma, head and neck, liver or kidney cancer.

V is TRBV7-9 and J is TRBJ2-7, with a tentative D call TRBD1 (5 bases). CDR3 size: 18 residues. The germline V and J ends were trimmed by 0 bases and 0 bases, with 18 bases remaining between them. Germline assignment: CDR1 SEHNR and CDR2 FQNEAQ (reference sequence). The CDR3, as DNA: TGTGCCAGCAGCTTAGCTGGACAACGAATGAGGAGCTCCTACGAGCAGTACTTC. This gives the protein CASSLAGQRMRSSYEQYF. Drawing the rest from reference TRBV7-9 and TRBJ2-7, the complete variable domain is DTGVSQNPRHKITKRGQNVTFRCDPISEHNRLYWYRQTLGQGPEFLTYFQNEAQLEKSRLLSDRFSAERPKGSFSTLEIQRTEQGDSAMYLCASSLAGQRMRSSYEQYFGPGTRLTVT.

The chain combines TRBV25-1 with TRBJ1-4; 10 nucleotides agree with TRBD1. The CDR3 runs to 15 residues. Germline CDR1 reads MGHDK; CDR2 reads SYGVNS. J was trimmed by 5 bases and V by 5 bases; bases with no gene match: 5. CDR3 amino acids: CASSRRDRGNEKLFF. The CDR3 DNA sequence: TGTGCCAGCAGTAGGCGGGACAGGGGAAATGAAAAACTGTTTTTT.

This clone appeared once. This chain joins TRBV9 and TRBJ2-5, with D possibly being TRBD2 (7 bases). CDR1 is SGDLS, CDR2 YYNGEE, per germline. The CDR3 sequence is 14 residues long. V lost 4 bases and J lost 5, with 15 bases in between. DNA for the CDR3: TGTGCCAGCAGCTTGCTAGGGAGGGGGGAGACCCAGTACTTC. Translating it yields CASSLLGRGETQYF.

This chain links TRBV7-8 with TRBJ2-5, with D uncertain. The CDR3 extends over 14 amino acids. Deletions cut 1 base from V and 0 bases from J, with 6 bases between. In germline, CDR1 is SGHVS, CDR2 FQNEAQ. The CDR3 DNA reads as TGTGCCAGCAGCTTAGGAGGACACCAAGAGACCCAGTACTTC. Protein product: CASSLGGHQETQYF. The whole variable domain, filled in from reference TRBV7-8 and TRBJ2-5, reads GAGVSQSPRYKVAKRGQDVALRCDPISGHVSLFWYQQALGQGPEFLTYFQNEAQLDKSGLPSDRFFAERPEGSVSTLKIQRTQQEDSAVYLCASSLGGHQETQYFGPGTRLLVL.

The genes are TRBV18 and TRBJ2-2; no clear D gene. CDR1 and CDR2 (germline): KGHSH, LQKENI. This CDR3 region has 13 residues. Deletions cut 0 bases from V and 5 bases from J, with 4 bases between. CDR3 residues: CASSPPATGELFF. CDR3 nucleotides: TGTGCCAGCTCACCACCGGCAACCGGGGAGCTGTTTTTT.

CDR3 DNA sequence: TGTGCCAGCAGCTCCTTTACACCTTACGGAAACACCATATATTTT. This encodes CASSSFTPYGNTIYF. This chain uses TRBV5-6 with TRBJ1-3; no clear D. Germline lookup yields CDR1 SGHDT and CDR2 YYEEEE. CDR3 length equals 15 residues. Trimming left V 3 bases short and J 4 bases short, with 14 bases between.

This clone was observed a handful of times. This rearrangement joins TRBV15 to TRBJ2-1, with D possibly matching TRBD1 (5 bases). Germline values: CDR1 LNHNV, CDR2 YYDKDF (reference sequence). The CDR3 is 13 amino acids. Trimming cost V 9 bases and J 0 bases, with 9 bases left between them. The CDR3 loop reads CATGEFSYNEQFF. The DNA of the CDR3 is TGTGCCACAGGGGAATTCTCCTACAATGAGCAGTTCTTC.

The chain links TRBV7-9 to TRBJ1-3, with D tentatively TRBD1 (5 bases). Germline V gives CDR1 SEHNR, CDR2 FQNEAQ (reference sequence). This CDR3 is 14 amino acids long. Trimming took 3 bases from V and 3 from J, leaving 9 bases between them. CDR3 in amino acids: CASSLMGVGNTIYF. Written as DNA, the CDR3 is TGTGCCAGCAGCTTGATGGGGGTTGGAAACACCATATATTTT.

This clone was seen a handful of times. V gene TRBV19 combines with J gene TRBJ1-1; TRBD1 might be the D (5 bases). This CDR3 has 15 amino acids. V was clipped by 5 bases and J by 4 bases, with 17 bases between them. Germline V gene lookup returns CDR1 LNHDA and CDR2 SQIVND (reference sequence). Here the CDR3 DNA reads TGTGCCAGTAGTGCCGCCGGGACCTCGATCACTGAAGCTTTCTTT. As protein: CASSAAGTSITEAFF.

This rearrangement joins TRBV18 to TRBJ1-3; no reliable D call. Looked up from germline, CDR1 is KGHSH and CDR2 is LQKENI. Trimming cost V 2 bases and J 0 bases, with 14 bases left between them. The CDR3 runs to 17 residues. The CDR3 DNA sequence: TGTGCCAGCTCACCAAGAGAGGGCGTCAACTCTGGAAACACCATATATTTT. Amino acids: CASSPREGVNSGNTIYF.

This clone is a singleton in its sample. The rearrangement links TRBV6-5 to TRBJ1-1; a weak D match, TRBD1 (5 bases). Germline values: CDR1 MNHEY, CDR2 SVGAGI. The CDR3 runs to 15 residues. The V end was cut by 0 bases, the J end by 4 bases, with 12 bases between. As DNA, the CDR3 is TGTGCCAGCAGTTACTCGAGATCAGGGATCACTGAAGCTTTCTTT. Translated: CASSYSRSGITEAFF.

The genes are TRBV5-1 and TRBJ2-3; 9 nucleotides line up with TRBD2. Unmatched junction bases numbered 13, after V lost 4 bases and J lost 4 bases. Germline V gene sequence: CDR1 SGHRS, CDR2 YFSETQ. The CDR3 length is 17 residues. In DNA form, the CDR3 reads TGCGCCAGCAGCCGATCGGGTAGCGGGAGTACGGCAGATACGCAGTATTTT. Encoded protein: CASSRSGSGSTADTQYF.

The DNA for the CDR3 is TGTGCCAGCAGTTTAACCGTCCGATACGAGCAGTACTTC. This translates into CASSLTVRYEQYF. The chain couples TRBV28 to TRBJ2-7; D remains unclear. The germline V gene encodes CDR1 MDHEN and CDR2 SYDVKM. The V gene lost 2 bases and the J gene lost 4 bases, with 9 bases spanning the gap. The CDR3 length is 13 residues.

This rearrangement joins TRBV19 to TRBJ1-2; the D gene is possibly TRBD1 (5 bases). The CDR3 sequence is 12 residues long. The V end lost 3 bases, the J end lost 8 bases, and 10 bases lay between the germline ends. Germline CDR1 and CDR2: LNHDA and SQIVND (reference sequence). This chain's CDR3 is CASSIQGRGYTF. CDR3 DNA sequence: TGTGCCAGTAGTATCCAGGGAAGGGGCTACACCTTC.

The chain uses TRBV18 and TRBJ2-1; 13 bases are shared with TRBD2. The CDR3 is 16 residues long. The trim removed 0 bases at V and 10 bases at J, leaving 6 bases unmatched. In germline, CDR1 is KGHSH, CDR2 LQKENI. CDR3 loop: CASSPPGLAGVGEQFF. The CDR3 DNA reads as TGTGCCAGCTCACCACCCGGACTAGCGGGAGTTGGGGAGCAGTTCTTC.

The chain combines TRBV6-5 with TRBJ1-2, with D tentatively TRBD1 (6 bases). The V end lost 7 bases, the J end lost 3 bases, and 12 bases lay between the germline ends. CDR1 is MNHEY, CDR2 SVGAGI, per germline. The CDR3 runs 13 residues. CDR3 in amino acids: CASTAQGYYGYTF. In nucleotides, the CDR3 is TGTGCCAGCACCGCACAGGGTTACTATGGCTACACCTTC.

This chain connects TRBV2 to TRBJ2-7; TRBD2 agrees at 11 bases. After removal of 6 bases from V and 5 bases from J, the junction contained 9 bases not matched to a gene. There are 15 residues in the CDR3. CDR1 SNHLY and CDR2 FYNNEI come from the germline V gene. In nucleotides, the CDR3 is TGTGCCAGCAGCTTAATGACTAGCGGGACTCACGAGCAGTACTTC. The encoded protein is CASSLMTSGTHEQYF. The variable domain in full, with the rest retrieved from reference TRBV2 and TRBJ2-7, is EPEVTQTPSHQVTQMGQEVILRCVPISNHLYFYWYRQILGQKVEFLVSFYNNEISEKSEIFDDQFSVERPDGSNFTLKIRSTKLEDSAMYFCASSLMTSGTHEQYFGPGTRLTVT.

The chain uses TRBV7-6 and TRBJ2-2; D may be TRBD1 (6 bases). Trimming removed 1 base at V and 5 bases at J, with 11 bases between. CDR1 SGHVS and CDR2 FNYEAQ come from the germline V gene. The CDR3 is made up of 15 amino acids. The CDR3 here is CASSLEPRGTGELFF. DNA for the CDR3: TGTGCCAGCAGCTTAGAACCAAGGGGGACCGGGGAGCTGTTTTTT.

This sequence joins TRBV19 and TRBJ2-1; D gene ambiguous. CDR1 LNHDA and CDR2 SQIVND come from the germline V gene (reference sequence). The CDR3 consists of 12 residues. Trimming stripped 6 bases from V and 8 bases from J, with 11 bases between. The CDR3 spells CASRVYPDEQFF. In nucleotides, the CDR3 is TGTGCCAGTAGGGTCTACCCAGATGAGCAGTTCTTC.

This clone was found once. The chain uses TRBV28 and TRBJ2-5; no reliable D call. The germline V and J ends were trimmed by 6 bases and 1 base, with 15 bases remaining between them. Germline V gene data show CDR1 as MDHEN and CDR2 as SYDVKM. The CDR3 is 15 residues long. The CDR3 DNA follows: TGTGCCAGCAGCCGCGGACCCGGGCGCCAAGAGACCCAGTACTTC. It yields the protein CASSRGPGRQETQYF.

The gene calls are TRBV28 and TRBJ2-7; 9 bases line up with TRBD1. The CDR3 consists of 15 residues. J gave up 3 bases and V 1 base, and 4 bases lay outside the gene matches. Germline V gene lookup returns CDR1 MDHEN and CDR2 SYDVKM. The DNA for the CDR3 is TGTGCCAGCAGTTTATCGGGGACAGGGAACTACGAGCAGTACTTC. This gives the protein CASSLSGTGNYEQYF.

V usage is TRBV6-6 and J usage is TRBJ2-5; the D is unclear. This CDR3 is built from 13 residues. Looked up from germline, CDR1 is MNHNY and CDR2 is SVGAGI (reference sequence). The germline V and J ends were trimmed by 4 bases and 7 bases, with 13 bases remaining between them. The CDR3 protein is CASSSHPLGTQYF. The CDR3 DNA sequence: TGTGCCAGCAGTTCACACCCTTTGGGGACCCAGTACTTC.

This clone was seen only once. V and J are TRBV7-9 and TRBJ2-7, with TRBD2 as a possible D gene (6 bases). This CDR3 spans 14 amino acids. V was clipped by 4 bases and J by 7 bases, with 17 bases between them. In germline, CDR1 is SEHNR, CDR2 FQNEAQ (reference sequence). As DNA, the CDR3 is TGTGCCAGCAGCTCCCTAGTGGAGGGAGGTGAGCAGTACTTC. As protein: CASSSLVEGGEQYF.

This clone was detected once. This chain uses TRBV30 with TRBJ1-2; D ambiguous. V was cut by 0 bases and J by 8 bases, with 7 bases left in between. From germline, CDR1 is GTSNPN and CDR2 SVGIG (reference sequence). The CDR3 loop spans 11 amino acids. CDR3 loop: CAWSVGYGYTF. The CDR3 DNA is TGTGCCTGGAGTGTTGGTTACGGCTACACCTTC.

This chain connects TRBV25-1 to TRBJ2-1; 8 nucleotides agree with TRBD2. The germline CDR1 and CDR2 sequences are MGHDK and SYGVNS. The CDR3 is 15 amino acids. V lost 3 bases to trimming and J lost 7 bases; unmatched junction nucleotides: 8. Here the CDR3 DNA reads TGTGCCAGCAGTGATCCCGGGAGGGCCGGGAATGAGCAGTTCTTC. Amino acids: CASSDPGRAGNEQFF.

The rearrangement links TRBV30 to TRBJ2-3; a possible D gene is TRBD1 (5 bases). Trimming cost V 1 base and J 8 bases, with 10 bases left between them. CDR3 length: 12 amino acids. Germline V gives CDR1 GTSNPN, CDR2 SVGIG (reference sequence). DNA for the CDR3: TGTGCCTGGAGTGCGCCGCAGGGTACGCAGTATTTT. It codes for CAWSAPQGTQYF.